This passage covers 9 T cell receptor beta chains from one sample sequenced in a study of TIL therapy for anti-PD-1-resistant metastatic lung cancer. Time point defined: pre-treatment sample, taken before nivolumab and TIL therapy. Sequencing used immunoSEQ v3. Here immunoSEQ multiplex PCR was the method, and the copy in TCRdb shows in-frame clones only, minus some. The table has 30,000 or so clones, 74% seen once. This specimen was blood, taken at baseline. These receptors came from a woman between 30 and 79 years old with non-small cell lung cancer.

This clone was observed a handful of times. The CDR3 sequence: CASSPLVRTSGSYEQYF. The CDR3 nucleotides read TGCGCCAGCAGCCCACTAGTTAGGACTAGCGGTTCCTACGAGCAGTACTTC. V usage is TRBV5-1 and J usage is TRBJ2-7, with TRBD2 identical over 10 bases. Germline trimming cut 4 bases from V and 1 base from J; bases unmatched to any gene: 11. Germline-derived CDR1 and CDR2 are SGHRS and YFSETQ. This CDR3 is built from 17 residues.

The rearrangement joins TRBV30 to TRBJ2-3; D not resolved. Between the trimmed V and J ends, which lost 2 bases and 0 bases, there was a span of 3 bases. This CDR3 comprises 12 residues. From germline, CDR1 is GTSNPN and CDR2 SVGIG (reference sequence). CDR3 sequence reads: CAWSLSTDTQYF. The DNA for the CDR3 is TGTGCCTGGAGTCTAAGCACAGATACGCAGTATTTT. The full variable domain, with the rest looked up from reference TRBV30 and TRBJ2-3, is SQTIHQWPATLVQPVGSPLSLECTVEGTSNPNLYWYRQAAGRGLQLLFYSVGIGQISSEVPQNLSASRPQDRQFILSSKKLLLSDSGFYLCAWSLSTDTQYFGPGTRLTVL.

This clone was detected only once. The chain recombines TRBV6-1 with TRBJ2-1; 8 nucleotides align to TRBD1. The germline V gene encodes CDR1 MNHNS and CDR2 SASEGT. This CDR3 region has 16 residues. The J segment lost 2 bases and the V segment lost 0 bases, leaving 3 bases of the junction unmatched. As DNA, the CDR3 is TGTGCCAGCAGTGAAGCGCAGGGGGCCCCCTACAATGAGCAGTTCTTC. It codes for CASSEAQGAPYNEQFF.

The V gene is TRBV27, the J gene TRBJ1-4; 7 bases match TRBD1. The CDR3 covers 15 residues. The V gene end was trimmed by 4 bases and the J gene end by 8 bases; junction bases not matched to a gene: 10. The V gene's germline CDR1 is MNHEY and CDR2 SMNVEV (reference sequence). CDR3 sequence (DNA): TGTGCCAGCAGTTCAATGACAGGGCTAAGGGAAAAACTGTTTTTT. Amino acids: CASSSMTGLREKLFF.

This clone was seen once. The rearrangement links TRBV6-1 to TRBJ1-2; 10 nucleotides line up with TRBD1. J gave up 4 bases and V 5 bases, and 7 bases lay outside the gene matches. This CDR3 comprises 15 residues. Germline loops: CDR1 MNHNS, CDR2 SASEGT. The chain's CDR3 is CASSNPGQGSYGYTF. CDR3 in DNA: TGTGCCAGCAGTAACCCGGGACAGGGGTCCTATGGCTACACCTTC.

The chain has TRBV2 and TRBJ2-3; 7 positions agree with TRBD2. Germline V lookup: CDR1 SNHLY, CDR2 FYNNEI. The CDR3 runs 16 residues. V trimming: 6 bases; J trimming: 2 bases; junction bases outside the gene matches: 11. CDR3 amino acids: CASSLLASGYTDTQYF. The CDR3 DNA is TGTGCCAGCAGCCTATTAGCTAGCGGTTACACAGATACGCAGTATTTT.

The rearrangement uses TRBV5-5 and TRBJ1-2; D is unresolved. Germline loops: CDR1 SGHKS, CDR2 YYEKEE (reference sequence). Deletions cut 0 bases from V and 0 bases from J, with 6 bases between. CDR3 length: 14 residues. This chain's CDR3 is CASSLEATNYGYTF. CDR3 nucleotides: TGTGCCAGCAGCTTGGAGGCGACTAACTATGGCTACACCTTC.

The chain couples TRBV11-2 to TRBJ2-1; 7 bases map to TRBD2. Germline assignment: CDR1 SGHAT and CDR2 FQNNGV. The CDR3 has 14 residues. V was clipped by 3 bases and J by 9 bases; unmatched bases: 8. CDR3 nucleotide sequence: TGTGCCAGCAGCTTTTCTGGCGGGAGCACTGAGCAGTTCTTC. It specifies CASSFSGGSTEQFF.

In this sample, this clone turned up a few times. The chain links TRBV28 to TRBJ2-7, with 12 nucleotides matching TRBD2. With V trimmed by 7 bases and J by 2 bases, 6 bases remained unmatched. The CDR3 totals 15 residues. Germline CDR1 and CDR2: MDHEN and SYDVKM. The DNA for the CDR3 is TGTGCCAGCATGGGGACTAGCGGGTACACCTACGAGCAGTACTTC. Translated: CASMGTSGYTYEQYF.